This paragraph reports one T cell receptor (beta chain). The data stem from a study of blood T cells in healthy people across ages. A second about 7 to 11 cycle PCR used barcoded and J-beta primers. TCRdb itself ran the 5' RACE reads through MiXCR, one entry per CDR3 protein. The sample lists 1.5 million to 2 million distinct CDR3 sequences, approximately 30% occurring once. This TCR was recovered from a woman aged 25 to 39 in good health. Sequenced: blood.

The CDR3 sequence: CASKPPPGGAGEAFF. The CDR3 coding sequence is TGTGCCAGCAAACCCCCCCCGGGGGGCGCGGGTGAAGCTTTCTTT. The rearrangement joins TRBV6-5 to TRBJ1-1; possible D gene TRBD1, 6 bases. Deletions cut 7 bases from V and 7 bases from J, with 22 bases between. Germline loops: CDR1 MNHEY, CDR2 SVGAGI. The CDR3 is made up of 15 amino acids.